A single T cell receptor beta chain is shown here with its context. What it recognizes is unknown. TCR beta libraries were prepared from cDNA with unique molecular identifiers. TCRdb re-called the PCR reads with MiXCR, one entry per CDR3 protein. The top ten hold approximately 6% of the sample, which has about 540,000 distinct CDR3 sequences, around a third seen once. These data are taken from a study of post-analysis software for immune sequencing data. Study findings and constraints: For normalized Chao1 diversity, multiple sclerosis patients scored significantly lower than controls did. F measure showed strong co-clustering of same-batch samples. Patients used about five TRBV segments, including TRBV5-6, TRBV5-1 and TRBV20-1, more often than controls.

Per germline, CDR1 ENHRY and CDR2 SYGVKD. The germline V and J ends were trimmed by 9 bases and 1 base, with 9 bases remaining between them. The CDR3 contains 13 residues. The TCR sequence derives from a girl aged 2-17 years with multiple sclerosis. The V and J genes are TRBV10-3 and TRBJ2-2; D is unclear. What was sequenced was blood. This CDR3 is CAMQALNTGELFF. The CDR3 region has the DNA TGTGCCATGCAAGCTCTGAACACCGGGGAGCTGTTTTTT.